The clone carrying this TCR beta chain has a count of ten or more. Antigen unknown. As handled by the study authors: A per-sample median of around 100,000 TCRs was observed, with counts ranging from roughly 23,224 to 750,000. MiXCR was run by TCRdb on the RACE reads, yielding one entry per CDR3 protein. V and J calls and clone size were set by TCRdb, not the authors. The table shows fewer than 150,000 distinct CDR3 sequences, with about an eighth occurring only once. The sample originates from a study of human T cells and chemical hapten exposure. About the study: Weekly diphenylcyclopropenone doses were given to patients' scalps across the approximately 26-week study. Regarding the study as a whole: Sensitizing with DPC caused no change in TCRs above 1 in 1000 frequency.

Time point denoted: patch test 2, 6 weeks after DPC sensitization. Treatment defined: therapeutic diphenylcyclopropenone sensitization with weekly scalp DPC. The source is a woman between 50 and 59 years old with alopecia areata. Some clones in this sample may be carry-over from other donors' samples. The sample in question was whole blood, obtained in connection with sensitization to the hapten diphenylcyclopropenone (DPC).

CDR3 coding DNA: TGCAGTGCCTCACAGCACTTTAACACTGAAGCTTTCTTT. It is translated as CSASQHFNTEAFF. V gene TRBV20-1 combines with J gene TRBJ1-1; D uncertain. This CDR3 is 13 amino acids long. Trimming removed 6 bases at V and 2 bases at J, with 13 bases between. Germline V CDR1 and CDR2: DFQATT, SNEGSKA (reference sequence).